Reported below is one T cell receptor beta chain. No cognate antigen has been identified for it. The input lacks base qualities; no much larger clone sits a single base away. In the germline V gene (reference sequence), CDR1 corresponds to GTSNPN and CDR2 to SVGIG. From V the trimming removes 8 bases and from J it removes 3 bases, while the gene matches leave 9 bases of the junction unaccounted for. From cysteine to phenylalanine, the CDR3 is 14 amino acids long. CDR3 DNA only is kept here, 42 bases in frame from base 1. This entry belongs to a study of cytomegalovirus exposure and HLA in healthy donors (TCRdb year 2017). Regarding the study in general: An earlier analysis of some 500 of the donors reported 250 to 350 Gb of sequence data and 100 million to 140 million unique TCR beta sequences from approximately 180 million T cells. An early release that covered 500 to 800 HLA-typed donors contained 250 to 350 gigabases of sequencing data and 65 million to 100 million unique TCR sequences. Among the roughly 370 genotyped donors, approximately 82% belonged to the genetic ancestry cluster associated with self-reported Caucasian donors. The aim of the study was to test whether cataloging public T cell receptors could identify signatures of past pathogen exposure. The T cell repertoires of around 730 subjects were profiled by immunosequencing and related to cytomegalovirus serostatus. Besides the first cohort of hundreds of subjects, a separate validation cohort made up of 120 different subjects was used. High-throughput TCR immunosequencing, statistical association of individual TCRs with disease status, and machine learning were combined to predict cytomegalovirus infection status. A later analysis re-examined previously published TCR beta repertoires from around 670 donors and added high-resolution HLA genotyping to investigate patterns of TCR occurrence. Rather than using new phenotypic data, the later analysis identified candidate immune exposures from TCR beta sequences and from how often those sequences occurred across donors. An earlier analysis of 450 to 750 of the donors used high-throughput TCR beta sequencing to judge whether each TCR beta V gene segment behaved as functional or pseudogenic. Donor age, sex, ethnicity and CMV serostatus were compiled together with the repertoire data. A later genetic analysis took genome-wide SNP genotypes for 398 of the 666 donors and used that subset as a discovery cohort. All discovery cohort repertoires had been generated using a single sequencing platform. Both class I and class II loci were covered by HLA typing, at four-digit resolution. Typing coverage differed by locus: A, B, C, DRB1 and DQB1 were typed in roughly 620-630 donors, DQA1 in about 500, DPA1 in around 600, and DPB1 in 472. Because of strong linkage in the cohort, roughly five DR-DQ haplotypes were treated as single units for association and clustering. Among 300 to 450 genotyped donors of the cohort, an average of around 240,000 unique TCR beta nucleotide sequences were sequenced per donor, around a sixth of them non-productive.

Libraries came from the immunoSEQ multiplex PCR assay. A mixture of 60 forward primers for TCR Vbeta segments and 13 reverse primers for TCR Jbeta segments was used in the multiplex PCR. The CDR3 region of rearranged TCR beta genes was amplified from genomic DNA with a multiplex PCR assay. The Illumina HiSeq System was used to sequence the amplified TCR beta libraries as 87-base-pair reads. As for the original processing: A later analysis counted about 80 million unique TCR beta chains across the 700 or so repertoires, and 10 million to 12 million of these chains were shared by at least two donors. Raw reads were error-corrected and collapsed into unique sequences by a nearest-neighbor algorithm in which closely related sequences were merged to remove PCR and sequencing errors. CDR3 sequences were aligned to IMGT reference sequences to assign V, D and J gene segments. For a sequence to be retained, at least a six-nucleotide match to both a V gene segment and a J gene segment was required. A rearrangement counted as productive if the CDR3 had no stop codons and remained in frame with V and J, and every other rearrangement counted as non-productive. CDR3 was defined according to IMGT convention as the region running from the second conserved V-encoded cysteine to the conserved J-encoded phenylalanine. In an earlier analysis of around 600 of the donors, sequences lacking an unambiguous match to a single V gene segment were excluded. An earlier analysis of several hundred of the donors called V segments functional above 56.7% productive rearrangements and segregating when the between-donor standard deviation exceeded 5%. To diagnose cytomegalovirus status from the catalog of TCR beta chain sequences, a statistical classification framework was built. V and J gene assignment, in a later analysis, came from comparing TCR nucleotide sequences with IMGT/GENE-DB human TR gene sequences. A later analysis assigned CDR3 sequences and most-parsimonious VDJ recombination scenarios with the TCRdist pipeline. In a later analysis, each TCR beta chain was defined by its CDR3 amino acid sequence together with its V-gene family, and reads without a unique V-gene family were excluded. As a way to deal with suspected cross-contamination and a sequencing artifact, a later analysis dropped 592 nucleotide sequences that were highly shared and had low generation probability. In a later analysis, a clonal expansion index was calculated for each public chain from normalized within-repertoire ranks of inferred template counts. In a later analysis, generation probabilities were computed using a VDJ recombination model fitted to out-of-frame rearrangements, and the results were checked against IGoR. Hypergeometric tests were used in a later analysis to score TCR-TCR, TCR-HLA and TCR-CMV co-occurrence, with a repertoire-size bias correction applied to the TCR pairs. A later analysis estimated false discovery rates by permuting HLA or CMV assignments 20 times. A later analysis grouped co-occurring TCRs with DBSCAN, adding TCRdist sequence similarity when clustering within HLA-allele-positive subsets. Repertoires with fewer than 30,000 or more than 120,000 public chains were left out of co-occurrence clustering, as were about 5 repertoires with anomalous nucleotide sharing. TCRdb stores this immuneACCESS table with in-frame sequences only. Part of the clones is absent; in the studies checked, under half of the shortfall reflects unresolved V genes, and no reason is known for the rest. V and J calls and clone size are given by that table; D and trimming were obtained from the DNA. The sample contains 60,000 to 80,000 clones, less than 65% of them found a single time. The top ten constitute 2.5% to 3% of the sample.

The paper's findings and limits, for the study overall: The authors suggested that the approach could potentially be extended to other disease states and immunological phenotypes. A later analysis found that TCR association rates varied across HLA loci, with DRB1 alleles showing the most associated TCRs and HLA-C alleles the fewest. According to a later analysis, parvovirus B19, influenza, CMV and Epstein-Barr virus appeared linked to several top co-occurrence clusters. In a later genetic analysis, fewer N-insertions in productive TCRs were reported among donors in an Asian-associated ancestry cluster than the roughly 700-donor mean. Sequencing depth was assumed to be roughly uniform across donors in the presence/absence analyses, though that assumption may not hold. Linkage disequilibrium might explain the correlated functional status among segregating V segments, but an unknown experimental factor could not be excluded. Compared with equally common non-associated chains, HLA-associated TCR beta chains in a later analysis were more clonally expanded and had lower generation probabilities. A further reported finding was that TCR beta sequences accurately predicted the HLA-A and HLA-B alleles for most subjects in the first cohort. A later genetic analysis associated a missense DCLRE1C variant with V-gene and J-gene trimming of TCR beta chains, and an independent cohort replicated the association. The 87-base-pair reads could not distinguish some IMGT-functional V segments, including TRBV6-2 and TRBV6-3, so those segments were excluded. The study listed approximately 150 TCR beta chains as associated with cytomegalovirus. CMV serostatus was the only immune exposure information available for the cohort. Most CMV-associated TCR beta chains appeared to be HLA-restricted in a later analysis, and the HLA associations seemed to be driven largely by CMV exposure. Across donors, most TCR sequences were observed very rarely, whereas some public TCRs were present in many individuals. Because counts were too low, 15 or so rarely observed V segments, including chromosome 9 orphons, were excluded from the earlier analysis of some 590 of the donors. A cluster of highly shared sequence variants was judged likely to be a technical artifact of the sequencing pipeline. In an earlier analysis of several hundred of the donors, most TCR beta V segments were observed in productive rearrangements about 90% or about 30% of the time, broadly matching IMGT annotations. Because some donors lacked HLA typing at each locus, the association tests relied only on the typed subset. In vitro tests confirmed that three of the cytomegalovirus-associated TCR beta chains recognize cytomegalovirus antigens. This cohort had only TCR beta chains sequenced, and the lack of alpha or paired-chain data limited which features could be detected. The classifier was reported to diagnose cytomegalovirus status with high specificity and sensitivity in both the original cohort and the validation cohort. When HLA alleles, especially DR and DQ, strongly co-occurred, attributing TCR associations to individual alleles was difficult. Specific HLA alleles were associated with 15,000 to 20,000 TCR beta sequences at a false discovery rate of 0.05 in a later analysis.

The cohort was made up of approximately 700 healthy bone marrow donors. At the time of sampling, every cohort member was nominally healthy, though immune exposures that went unrecorded were likely present. The donor tested CMV seronegative and was one of the 352 seronegative cohort members. Every donor gave a peripheral blood sample, and the peripheral blood mononuclear cells from that sample were used for TCR beta sequencing. Genomic DNA was extracted from the blood cell samples with the Qiagen DNeasy Blood Extraction Kit. The rearrangement joined TRBV30 to TRBJ2-5; 10 junctional bases match TRBD1. The TCR sequence derives from a man between 25 and 39 years old in good health and CMV-seronegative. Material for sequencing was PBMCs. The nucleotides are TGTGCCGGCGCTAGGGACAGGGGAAAAGAGACCCAGTACTTC. Its protein product is CAGARDRGKETQYF.